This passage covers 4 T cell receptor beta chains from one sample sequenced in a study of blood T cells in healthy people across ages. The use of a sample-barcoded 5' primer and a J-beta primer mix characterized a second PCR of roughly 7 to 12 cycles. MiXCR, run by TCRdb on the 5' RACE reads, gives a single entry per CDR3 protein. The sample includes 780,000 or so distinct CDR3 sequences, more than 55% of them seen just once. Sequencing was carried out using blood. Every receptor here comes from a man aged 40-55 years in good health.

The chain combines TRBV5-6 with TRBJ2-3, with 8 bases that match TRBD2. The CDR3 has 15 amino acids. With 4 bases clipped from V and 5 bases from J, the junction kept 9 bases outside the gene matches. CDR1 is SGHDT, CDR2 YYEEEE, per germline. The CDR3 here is CASSLNSGNRDTQYF. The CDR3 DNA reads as TGTGCCAGCAGCCTAAATAGCGGGAATAGAGATACGCAGTATTTT.

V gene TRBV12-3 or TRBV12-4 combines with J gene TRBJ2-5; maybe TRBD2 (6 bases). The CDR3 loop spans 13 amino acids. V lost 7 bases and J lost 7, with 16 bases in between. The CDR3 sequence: CASTPPEGGTQYF. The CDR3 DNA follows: TGTGCCAGCACACCCCCGGAGGGAGGGACCCAGTACTTC.

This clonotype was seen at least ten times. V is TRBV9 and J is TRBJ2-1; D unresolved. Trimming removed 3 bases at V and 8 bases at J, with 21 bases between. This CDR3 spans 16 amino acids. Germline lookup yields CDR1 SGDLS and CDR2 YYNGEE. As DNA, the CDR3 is TGTGCCAGCAGCGACCCCGATGGGAATCCGATCGATGAGCAGTTCTTC. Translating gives CASSDPDGNPIDEQFF.

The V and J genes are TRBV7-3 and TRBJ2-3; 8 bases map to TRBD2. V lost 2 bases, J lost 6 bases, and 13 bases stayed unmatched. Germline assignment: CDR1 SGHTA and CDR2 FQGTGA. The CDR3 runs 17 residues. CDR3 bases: TGTGCCAGCAGCTTAGGGGAGACAGCGGGAGTCGGGGATACGCAGTATTTT. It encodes CASSLGETAGVGDTQYF. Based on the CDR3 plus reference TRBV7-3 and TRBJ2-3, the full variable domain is GAGVSQTPSNKVTEKGKYVELRCDPISGHTALYWYRQSLGQGPEFLIYFQGTGAADDSGLPNDRFFAVRPEGSVSTLKIQRTERGDSAVYLCASSLGETAGVGDTQYFGPGTRLTVL.